In its sample, the clone carrying this T cell receptor (beta chain) was seen many times. Its antigen remains unknown. This sample is drawn from a study of Graves' ophthalmopathy and Graves' hyperthyroidism. Study outcomes and limitations: The blood repertoire also included most expanded thyroid clonotypes above 0.001 frequency. The model forecast ophthalmopathy progression, reaching roughly 70% sensitivity and 72.22% specificity.

The ends lost 6 bases at V and 5 bases at J; junction bases unmatched: 11. The CDR3 covers 15 residues. Amplification of the TCR beta CDR3 regions used RNA transcripts (as template). RT-PCR with HTBI primers came first, then second-round multiplex PCR. MiXCR, applied by TCRdb to the multiplex PCR reads, yields one record per CDR3 protein. Here the sample spans some 360,000 distinct CDR3 sequences, about 18% being singletons. The rearrangement joins TRBV12-3 or TRBV12-4 to TRBJ1-2; 8 nucleotides align to TRBD1. The sequencing input was peripheral blood. This clonotype was obtained from an adult woman with stable Graves' hyperthyroidism. CDR3 DNA sequence: TGTGCCAGCAGGGGACCCGGGACAGGTCGTTATGGCTACACCTTC. It codes for CASRGPGTGRYGYTF.